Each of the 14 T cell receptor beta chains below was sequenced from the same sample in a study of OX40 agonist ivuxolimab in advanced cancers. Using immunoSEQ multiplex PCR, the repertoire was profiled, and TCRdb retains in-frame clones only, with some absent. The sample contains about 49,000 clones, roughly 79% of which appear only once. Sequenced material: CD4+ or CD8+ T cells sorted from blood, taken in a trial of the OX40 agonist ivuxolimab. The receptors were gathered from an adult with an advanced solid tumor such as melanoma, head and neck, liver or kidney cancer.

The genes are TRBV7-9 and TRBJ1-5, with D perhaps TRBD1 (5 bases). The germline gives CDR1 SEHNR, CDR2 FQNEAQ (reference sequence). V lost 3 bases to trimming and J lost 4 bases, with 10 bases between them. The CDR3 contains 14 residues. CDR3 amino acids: CASSFWDDNQPQHF. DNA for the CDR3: TGTGCCAGCAGCTTCTGGGACGATAATCAGCCCCAGCATTTT.

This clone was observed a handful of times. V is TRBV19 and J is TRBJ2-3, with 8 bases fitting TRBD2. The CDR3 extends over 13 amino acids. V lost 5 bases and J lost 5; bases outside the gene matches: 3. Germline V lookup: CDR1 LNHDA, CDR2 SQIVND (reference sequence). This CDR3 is CASSLLAGDTQYF. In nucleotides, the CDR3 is TGTGCCAGTAGTTTGCTAGCGGGAGATACGCAGTATTTT.

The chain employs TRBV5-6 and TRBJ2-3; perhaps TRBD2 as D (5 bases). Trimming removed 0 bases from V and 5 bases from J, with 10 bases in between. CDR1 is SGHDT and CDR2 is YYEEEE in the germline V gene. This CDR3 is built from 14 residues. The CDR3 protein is CASSLGHGVDTQYF. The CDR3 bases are TGTGCCAGCAGCTTGGGTCACGGGGTAGATACGCAGTATTTT.

The CDR3 loop reads CASRSDRAYGYTF. CDR3 nucleotide sequence: TGTGCCAGCAGATCCGACAGGGCCTATGGCTACACCTTC. The J gene is TRBJ1-2, the V gene TRBV11-1, with 7 bases identical to TRBD1. The CDR3 runs 13 residues. Germline CDR1 is SGHAT and CDR2 is FQDESV (reference sequence). Trimming cost V 6 bases and J 4 bases; bases outside gene matches: 5.

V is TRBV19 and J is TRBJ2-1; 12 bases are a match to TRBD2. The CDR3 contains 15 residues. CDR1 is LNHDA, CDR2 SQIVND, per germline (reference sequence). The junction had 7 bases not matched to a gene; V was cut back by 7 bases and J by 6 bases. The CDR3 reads CASTRLAGDSNEQFF. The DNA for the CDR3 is TGTGCCAGTACCCGACTAGCGGGAGACAGCAATGAGCAGTTCTTC.

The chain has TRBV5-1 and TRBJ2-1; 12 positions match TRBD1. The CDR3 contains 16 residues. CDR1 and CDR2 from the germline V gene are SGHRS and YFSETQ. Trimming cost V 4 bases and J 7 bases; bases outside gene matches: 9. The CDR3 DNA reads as TGCGCCAGCAGCCCTGGGGCGGGACAGGGGGCTAATGAGCAGTTCTTC. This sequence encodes CASSPGAGQGANEQFF.

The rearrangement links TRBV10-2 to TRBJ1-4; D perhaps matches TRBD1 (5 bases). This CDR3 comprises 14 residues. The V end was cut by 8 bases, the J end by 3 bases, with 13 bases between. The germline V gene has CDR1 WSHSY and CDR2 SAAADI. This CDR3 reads CASGEGSANEKLFF. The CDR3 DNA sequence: TGCGCCAGCGGCGAGGGGTCCGCTAATGAAAAACTGTTTTTT.

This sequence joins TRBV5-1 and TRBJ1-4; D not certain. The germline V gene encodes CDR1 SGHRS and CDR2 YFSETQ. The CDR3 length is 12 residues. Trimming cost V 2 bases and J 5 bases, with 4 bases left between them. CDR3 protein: CASSFANEKLFF. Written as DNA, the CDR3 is TGCGCCAGCAGCTTCGCGAATGAAAAACTGTTTTTT.

In DNA form, the CDR3 reads TGTGCCAGCAGCGAGGAACAGGGAGGAAACACTGAAGCTTTCTTT. It codes for CASSEEQGGNTEAFF. This sequence joins TRBV9 and TRBJ1-1, with D perhaps matching TRBD1 (6 bases). Germline V gene sequence: CDR1 SGDLS, CDR2 YYNGEE. With 3 bases removed from V and 2 bases from J, the gap between germline ends came to 14 bases. The CDR3 covers 15 residues.

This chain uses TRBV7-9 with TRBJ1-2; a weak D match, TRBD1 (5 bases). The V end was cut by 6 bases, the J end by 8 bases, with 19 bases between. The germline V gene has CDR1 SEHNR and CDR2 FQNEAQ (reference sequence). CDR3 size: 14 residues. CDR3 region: CASSSGTLTDGYTF. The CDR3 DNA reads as TGTGCCAGCAGTTCCGGGACGCTCACAGACGGCTACACCTTC.

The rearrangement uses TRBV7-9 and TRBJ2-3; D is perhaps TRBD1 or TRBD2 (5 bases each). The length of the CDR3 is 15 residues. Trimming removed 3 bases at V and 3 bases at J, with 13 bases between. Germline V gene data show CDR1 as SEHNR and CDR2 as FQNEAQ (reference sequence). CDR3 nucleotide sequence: TGTGCCAGCAGCTTGACCGCAGGGAGAACAGATACGCAGTATTTT. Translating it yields CASSLTAGRTDTQYF.

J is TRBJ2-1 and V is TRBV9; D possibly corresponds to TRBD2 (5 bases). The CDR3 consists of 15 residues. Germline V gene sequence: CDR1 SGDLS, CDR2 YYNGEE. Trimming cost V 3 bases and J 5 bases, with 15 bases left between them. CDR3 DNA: TGTGCCAGCAGCGCGCGGGCCCTCCCGCACAATGAGCAGTTCTTC. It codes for CASSARALPHNEQFF.

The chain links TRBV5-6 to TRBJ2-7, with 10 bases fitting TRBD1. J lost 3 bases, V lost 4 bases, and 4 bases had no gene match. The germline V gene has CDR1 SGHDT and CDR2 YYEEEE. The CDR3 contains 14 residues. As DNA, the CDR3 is TGTGCCAGCAGCACCGGGACAGGGGTCTACGAGCAGTACTTC. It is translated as CASSTGTGVYEQYF.

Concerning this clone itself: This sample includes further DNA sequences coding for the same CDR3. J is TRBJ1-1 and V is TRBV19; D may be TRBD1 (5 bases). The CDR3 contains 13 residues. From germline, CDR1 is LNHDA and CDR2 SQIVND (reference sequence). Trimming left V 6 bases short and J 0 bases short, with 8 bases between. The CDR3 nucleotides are TGTGCCAGTAGCCTGACAGTGAACACTGAAGCTTTCTTT. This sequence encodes CASSLTVNTEAFF.